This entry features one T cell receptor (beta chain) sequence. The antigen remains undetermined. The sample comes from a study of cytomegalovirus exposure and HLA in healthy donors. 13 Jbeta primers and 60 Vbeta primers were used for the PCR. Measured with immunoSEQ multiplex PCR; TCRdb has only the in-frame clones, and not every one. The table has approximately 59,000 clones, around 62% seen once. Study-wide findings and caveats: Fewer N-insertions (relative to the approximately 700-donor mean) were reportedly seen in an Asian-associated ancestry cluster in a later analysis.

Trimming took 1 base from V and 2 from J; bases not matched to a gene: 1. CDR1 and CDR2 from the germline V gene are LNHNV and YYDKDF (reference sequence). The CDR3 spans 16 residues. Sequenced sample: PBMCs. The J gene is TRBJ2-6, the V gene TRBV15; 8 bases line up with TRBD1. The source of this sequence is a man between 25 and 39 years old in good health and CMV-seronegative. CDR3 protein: CATSRGQGTGANVLTF. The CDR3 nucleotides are TGTGCCACCAGCAGAGGACAGGGGACTGGGGCCAACGTCCTGACTTTC.